This TCR beta chain derives from a study of OX40 agonist ivuxolimab in advanced cancers. Study-wide background: Checkpoint inhibitors had been given previously to over 30% of patients.

The repertoire was sequenced with immunoSEQ multiplex PCR; TCRdb's copy has only in-frame clones and lacks some. This sample has some 99,000 clones, with around nine tenths found just once. The CDR3 runs 15 residues. With 5 bases removed from V and 8 bases from J, the gap between germline ends came to 21 bases. Per germline, CDR1 SGHTA and CDR2 FQGTGA. The chain carries TRBV7-3 and TRBJ1-2; D perhaps matches TRBD1 (5 bases). This TCR was recovered from an adult with an advanced solid tumor such as melanoma, head and neck, liver or kidney cancer. This sample comprised CD4+ or CD8+ T cells sorted from blood, obtained in a trial of the OX40 agonist ivuxolimab. The CDR3 sequence: CASSPRAGPEGGYTF. The CDR3 nucleotides are TGTGCCAGCAGCCCACGGGCAGGTCCCGAGGGGGGCTACACCTTC. Full variable domain (remainder filled in from reference TRBV7-3 and TRBJ1-2): GAGVSQTPSNKVTEKGKYVELRCDPISGHTALYWYRQSLGQGPEFLIYFQGTGAADDSGLPNDRFFAVRPEGSVSTLKIQRTERGDSAVYLCASSPRAGPEGGYTFGSGTRLTVV.